The 2 T cell receptor beta chains in this list originate from one sample, sequenced in a study of regulatory and conventional T cells in RAG deficiency. Genomic DNA came from blood conventional CD4+ T cells gated CD25-low CD127-high. Measured with immunoSEQ multiplex PCR; TCRdb has only the in-frame clones, and not every one. The sample has tens of thousands of clones; nearly 96% are singletons. The same sample was also used in a study of regulatory T cells. That paper notes: The primer mix had 52 TRBV and 13 TRBJ primers.

The sample was CD25- CD4+ T cells sorted from blood. Receptors originate from a human donor in good health.

The rearrangement links TRBV2 to TRBJ2-3; a weak D match, TRBD2 (6 bases). V was trimmed by 6 bases and J by 0 bases, leaving 28 bases between them. CDR1 and CDR2 (germline): SNHLY, FYNNEI. The CDR3 length is 20 residues. The CDR3 sequence: CASSATGTGPTFLSTDTQYF. CDR3 nucleotide sequence: TGTGCCAGCAGCGCCACCGGGACTGGACCCACTTTTCTTAGCACAGATACGCAGTATTTT.

This chain links TRBV9 with TRBJ2-3; possibly TRBD2 for D (6 bases). V shed 0 bases and J shed 2 bases, with 7 bases lying between them. The CDR3 loop spans 14 amino acids. Per the germline V gene, CDR1 is SGDLS and CDR2 is YYNGEE. The CDR3 bases are TGTGCCAGCAGCGTAGCGGGGGTCACAGATACGCAGTATTTT. Its translation: CASSVAGVTDTQYF. The full variable domain, rest sourced from reference TRBV9 and TRBJ2-3, is DSGVTQTPKHLITATGQRVTLRCSPRSGDLSVYWYQQSLDQGLQFLIQYYNGEERAKGNILERFSAQQFPDLHSELNLSSLELGDSALYFCASSVAGVTDTQYFGPGTRLTVL.